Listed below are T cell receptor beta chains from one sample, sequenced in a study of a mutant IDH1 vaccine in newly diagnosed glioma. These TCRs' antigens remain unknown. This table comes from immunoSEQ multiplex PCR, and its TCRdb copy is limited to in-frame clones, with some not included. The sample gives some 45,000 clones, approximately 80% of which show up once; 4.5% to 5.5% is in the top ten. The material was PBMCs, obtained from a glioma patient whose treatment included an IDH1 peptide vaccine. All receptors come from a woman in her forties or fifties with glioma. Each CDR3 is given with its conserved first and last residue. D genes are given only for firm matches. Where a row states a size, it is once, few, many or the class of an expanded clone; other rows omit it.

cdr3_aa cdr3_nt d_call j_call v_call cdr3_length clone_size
CSVARSQNTEAFF TGCAGCGTTGCGAGGAGTCAGAACACTGAAGCTTTCTTT NA TRBJ1-1 TRBV29-1 13 NA
CASSEVLGGKSPLHF TGTGCCAGCAGTGAAGTTCTGGGAGGAAAATCACCCCTCCACTTT NA TRBJ1-6 TRBV2 15 NA
CASSDYRASTDTQYF TGTGCCAGCAGTGATTACAGGGCTAGCACAGATACGCAGTATTTT NA TRBJ2-3 TRBV6-1 15 NA
CASSFLRQGGNIQYF TGTGCCAGCAGTTTTTTGCGACAGGGAGGGAACATTCAGTACTTC NA TRBJ2-4 TRBV27 15 NA
CASSPSRGLSSGNTIYF TGTGCCAGCAGCCCAAGTAGAGGTCTGAGCTCTGGAAACACCATATATTTT NA TRBJ1-3 TRBV7-2 17 NA
CASSLGSGNEQFF TGTGCCAGCAGCTTAGGGTCAGGAAATGAGCAGTTCTTC NA TRBJ2-1 TRBV11-3 13 NA
CSVELARKGATEAFF TGCAGCGTTGAACTAGCGAGGAAAGGGGCCACTGAAGCTTTCTTT NA TRBJ1-1 TRBV29-1 15 few
CASSTDEQVEAFF TGTGCCAGTAGTACTGATGAGCAAGTTGAAGCTTTCTTT NA TRBJ1-1 TRBV19 13 NA
CASSRRQGTETQYF TGTGCCAGCAGTCGCCGCCAGGGAACAGAGACCCAGTACTTC NA TRBJ2-5 TRBV6-5 14 NA
CATHRGNAQHF TGTGCCACCCATCGAGGGAATGCCCAGCATTTT NA TRBJ1-5 TRBV28 11 few
CASSFRTGDYGYTF TGCGCCAGCAGCTTTCGGACAGGGGATTATGGCTACACCTTC TRBD1 TRBJ1-2 TRBV5-1 14 NA
CAISESDGPNTGELFF TGTGCCATCAGTGAGTCCGACGGACCGAACACCGGGGAGCTGTTTTTT NA TRBJ2-2 TRBV10-3 16 NA
CASSQDRRLGGDTEAFF TGCGCCAGCAGCCAAGATCGCAGGCTTGGCGGAGACACTGAAGCTTTCTTT NA TRBJ1-1 TRBV4-1 17 NA
CASSVSGEETQYF TGTGCCAGCAGCGTTAGCGGGGAAGAGACCCAGTACTTC TRBD2 TRBJ2-5 TRBV9 13 NA
CASSRVVAGEIAKNIQYF TGTGCCAGCAGCAGGGTGGTAGCGGGGGAGATTGCCAAAAACATTCAGTACTTC TRBD2 TRBJ2-4 TRBV9 18 NA
CAWGRAGTEAFF TGTGCCTGGGGGAGGGCAGGCACTGAAGCTTTCTTT NA TRBJ1-1 TRBV30 12 few
CASSQDRGQVPYEQYF TGCGCCAGCAGCCAAGATAGGGGACAGGTTCCCTACGAGCAGTACTTC TRBD1 TRBJ2-7 TRBV4-1 16 NA
CASSLTDNYGYTF TGTGCCAGCAGCTTAACAGATAACTATGGCTACACCTTC NA TRBJ1-2 TRBV11-2 13 few
CASSSALAGGYEQYF TGTGCCAGCAGTTCCGCCCTAGCGGGGGGTTACGAGCAGTACTTC TRBD2 TRBJ2-7 TRBV27 15 NA
CASSPEGPGYGYTF TGTGCCAGCAGCCCCGAGGGTCCGGGTTATGGCTACACCTTC NA TRBJ1-2 TRBV9 14 once
CAISEIGDTGELFF TGTGCCATCAGTGAGATAGGGGACACCGGGGAGCTGTTTTTT NA TRBJ2-2 TRBV10-3 14 NA
CASSLEGSREGGYTF TGTGCCAGCAGTTTAGAGGGCTCCCGGGAGGGAGGCTACACCTTC NA TRBJ1-2 TRBV27 15 NA
CASSYGRADTQYF TGTGCCAGCAGTTATGGACGGGCAGATACGCAGTATTTT NA TRBJ2-3 TRBV28 13 few
CATSSNRGLNYGYTF TGTGCCACCAGCAGCAACAGGGGGCTGAACTATGGCTACACCTTC TRBD1 TRBJ1-2 TRBV15 15 NA
CASSLSGGMVFF TGTGCCAGCAGTTTGAGTGGGGGGATGGTGTTCTTC NA TRBJ2-1 TRBV28 12 NA
CASRIQGVRETQYF TGTGCCAGCAGAATACAGGGGGTTAGAGAGACCCAGTACTTC TRBD1 TRBJ2-5 TRBV2 14 NA
CASSSRRFQHF TGTGCCAGCAGTTCAAGGAGGTTCCAGCATTTT NA TRBJ1-5 TRBV6-1 11 NA
CASSVQTSAGELFF TGTGCCAGCAGCGTGCAAACGTCGGCCGGGGAGCTGTTTTTT NA TRBJ2-2 TRBV9 14 NA
CSVTDLDRADFREFF TGCAGCGTAACTGATCTAGACAGGGCTGACTTCCGGGAGTTCTTC TRBD1 TRBJ2-1 TRBV29-1 15 NA
CASSPSGGLQETQYF TGTGCCAGCAGCCCGTCGGGGGGGTTACAAGAGACCCAGTACTTC TRBD2 TRBJ2-5 TRBV7-9 15 NA
CASRPPQRDTEAFF TGTGCCAGCAGACCCCCACAAAGGGACACTGAAGCTTTCTTT NA TRBJ1-1 TRBV28 14 NA
CASTRREGPYEQYF TGTGCCAGCACTCGCCGGGAAGGGCCCTACGAGCAGTACTTC NA TRBJ2-7 TRBV6-5 14 NA
CASSLGSYNSPLHF TGTGCCAGCAGTTTGGGCTCCTATAATTCACCCCTCCACTTT NA TRBJ1-6 TRBV27 14 NA
CASSLQGQGTDTQYF TGCGCCAGCAGCCTCCAGGGACAGGGGACAGATACGCAGTATTTT TRBD1 TRBJ2-3 TRBV5-1 15 NA
CASSEGQGGSSPLHF TGTGCCAGCAGTGAAGGACAGGGGGGTAGTTCACCCCTCCACTTT TRBD1 TRBJ1-6 TRBV6-1 15 NA
CASRNRLSNTEAFF TGTGCCAGTAGAAACAGGTTGTCGAACACTGAAGCTTTCTTT NA TRBJ1-1 TRBV19 14 NA
CASSLVGQGTDTQYF TGCGCCAGCAGCTTGGTGGGACAGGGCACAGATACGCAGTATTTT TRBD1 TRBJ2-3 TRBV5-1 15 few
CASSRNRGNQPQHF TGTGCCAGCAGCCGCAACAGGGGCAATCAGCCCCAGCATTTT NA TRBJ1-5 TRBV7-2 14 NA
CASSLDRAVPEAFF TGTGCCAGCAGCCTAGACAGGGCGGTTCCTGAAGCTTTCTTT TRBD1 TRBJ1-1 TRBV7-9 14 NA
CAIRGGGRDTEAFF TGTGCCATCAGGGGAGGGGGCCGGGACACTGAAGCTTTCTTT TRBD1 TRBJ1-1 TRBV10-3 14 NA
CASSSRGGNTEAFF TGTGCCAGCAGCAGTCGGGGAGGGAACACTGAAGCTTTCTTT NA TRBJ1-1 TRBV7-9 14 NA
CASSGGGRIENTEAFF TGTGCCAGCAGCGGCGGGGGGCGGATAGAGAACACTGAAGCTTTCTTT NA TRBJ1-1 TRBV5-4 16 NA
CASRVAQGGQPQHF TGTGCCAGCAGGGTTGCTCAGGGAGGGCAGCCCCAGCATTTT NA TRBJ1-5 TRBV2 14 once
CASSQDLPLNPHEKLFF TGCGCCAGCAGCCAAGACCTTCCGCTCAACCCCCATGAAAAACTGTTTTTT NA TRBJ1-4 TRBV4-1 17 NA
CSVETAGGYEQYF TGCAGCGTTGAAACGGCAGGGGGCTACGAGCAGTACTTC TRBD1 TRBJ2-7 TRBV29-1 13 NA
CAWGGRYGYTF TGTGCCTGGGGGGGGAGATATGGCTACACCTTC NA TRBJ1-2 TRBV30 11 NA
CASSRGRPSYNSPLHF TGCGCCAGCAGCCGTGGACGGCCCTCCTATAATTCACCCCTCCACTTT NA TRBJ1-6 TRBV4-3 16 few
CASGPVGDTEAFF TGTGCTAGTGGCCCCGTGGGGGACACTGAAGCTTTCTTT NA TRBJ1-1 TRBV12-5 13 NA